These 17 T cell receptor beta chains share one sample of origin, sequenced in a study of Ad26.COV2.S vaccination and SARS-CoV-2 variants. Here immunoSEQ multiplex PCR was the method, and the copy in TCRdb shows in-frame clones only, minus some. This table has roughly 680,000 clones, 80% to 90% appearing once. Treatment noted: roughly 19 received Ad26.COV2.S at low or high dose, single or two shots; several received placebo; per-sample allocation not given. Sampling was performed 63 days after the first vaccine or placebo injection. Sample: peripheral blood, taken in a trial of Ad26.COV2.S vaccine versus placebo. These receptors were obtained from a person between 18 and 60 years old who received the Ad26.COV2.S COVID-19 vaccine or a placebo.

Only a few counts were recorded for this clone. The rearrangement uses TRBV15 and TRBJ2-7, with D possibly being TRBD1 or TRBD2 (6 bases each). V was trimmed by 3 bases and J by 2 bases, leaving 11 bases between them. Germline V CDR1 and CDR2: LNHNV, YYDKDF (reference sequence). The CDR3 length is 14 residues. The CDR3 sequence is CATSRRGQTYEQYF. Here the CDR3 DNA reads TGTGCCACCAGCAGGCGGGGACAAACCTACGAGCAGTACTTC.

The chain couples TRBV3-1 (or the pseudogene TRBV3-2) to TRBJ1-2, with D possibly being TRBD1 (6 bases). The V end lost 2 bases, the J end lost 4 bases, and 8 bases lay between the germline ends. Germline V CDR1 and CDR2: LGHDT, YNNKEL (reference sequence). The CDR3 has 13 amino acids. CDR3 sequence reads: CASSQRQVYGYTF. DNA for the CDR3: TGTGCCAGCAGCCAACGACAGGTCTATGGCTACACCTTC.

Written as DNA, the CDR3 is TGCGCCAGCAGCGACGGCTCGCCGAGAGAGACCCAGTACTTC. This codes for CASSDGSPRETQYF. This chain links TRBV10-1 with TRBJ2-5; D gene ambiguous. CDR1 WNHNN and CDR2 SYGVQD come from the germline V gene (reference sequence). V was shortened by 6 bases and J by 4 bases, with 15 bases between the two germline ends. CDR3 length equals 14 residues.

With respect to this clone: At the DNA level, this CDR3 is encoded by other sequences in the same sample as well. This chain connects TRBV12-3 or TRBV12-4 to TRBJ1-2; weak D call: TRBD1 (5 bases). Trimming took off 1 base at V and 2 bases at J, with 5 bases between the two ends. The CDR3 runs to 13 residues. CDR3 in amino acids: CASSLGQNYGYTF. The CDR3 DNA follows: TGTGCCAGCAGTTTAGGACAGAACTATGGCTACACCTTC.

This clone turned up a few times. This chain connects TRBV7-2 to TRBJ1-2; 9 nucleotides match TRBD1. Germline values: CDR1 SGHTA, CDR2 FQGNSA. This CDR3 region has 13 residues. V lost 3 bases, J lost 8 bases, and 4 bases stayed unmatched. CDR3 in amino acids: CASSFGQGFGYTF. CDR3 coding DNA: TGTGCCAGCAGCTTTGGACAGGGGTTCGGCTACACCTTC. The full variable domain, rest sourced from reference TRBV7-2 and TRBJ1-2, is GAGVSQSPSNKVTEKGKDVELRCDPISGHTALYWYRQSLGQGLEFLIYFQGNSAPDKSGLPSDRFSAERTGGSVSTLTIQRTQQEDSAVYLCASSFGQGFGYTFGSGTRLTVV.

Worth noting for this clone: Other nucleotide sequences in the sample specify the same CDR3. The genes are TRBV11-2 and TRBJ2-3; no clear D. The germline gives CDR1 SGHAT, CDR2 FQNNGV. Trimming took 5 bases from V and 6 from J, leaving 6 bases between them. This CDR3 has 11 residues. The chain's CDR3 is CASSLGDTQYF. CDR3 coding DNA: TGTGCCAGCAGCCTAGGGGATACGCAGTATTTT.

This CDR3 reads CASSFPGTNGYTF. For the CDR3, the DNA is TGCGCCAGCAGCTTTCCCGGGACCAATGGCTACACCTTC. The chain has TRBV5-1 and TRBJ1-2; tentative D call: TRBD1 (5 bases). The ends were cut back, 2 bases at V and 6 bases at J, with 11 bases in the middle. The CDR3 is made up of 13 amino acids. CDR1 and CDR2 (germline): SGHRS, YFSETQ.

This rearrangement joins TRBV30 to TRBJ1-5; no clear D. This CDR3 has 14 amino acids. Germline-derived CDR1 and CDR2 are GTSNPN and SVGIG (reference sequence). V lost 0 bases and J lost 3, with 9 bases in between. The CDR3 loop is CAWSVDSYNQPQHF. CDR3 bases: TGTGCCTGGAGTGTCGACTCTTACAATCAGCCCCAGCATTTT.

V is TRBV24-1 and J is TRBJ2-1; 8 nucleotides agree with TRBD1. CDR3 length: 14 residues. V gave up 12 bases and J gave up 0 bases; unmatched junction bases: 6. The germline gives CDR1 KGHDR, CDR2 SFDVKD. As DNA, the CDR3 is TGTGCCGTGGGGGACAGGAGCTCCTACAATGAGCAGTTCTTC. It specifies CAVGDRSSYNEQFF.

The CDR3 sequence is CAWETGKETQYF. CDR3 coding DNA: TGTGCCTGGGAGACAGGAAAAGAGACCCAGTACTTC. The rearrangement links TRBV30 to TRBJ2-5; perhaps TRBD1 as D (6 bases). The germline gives CDR1 GTSNPN, CDR2 SVGIG (reference sequence). CDR3 length equals 12 residues. Trimming shortened V by 5 bases and J by 3 bases, and 10 bases separated the two germline ends.

The gene calls are TRBV5-6 and TRBJ1-2; 7 bases align to TRBD1. The CDR3 spans 14 residues. The germline V gene has CDR1 SGHDT and CDR2 YYEEEE. J was trimmed by 4 bases and V by 2 bases; bases with no gene match: 5. The CDR3, as DNA: TGTGCCAGCAGCTTAGTGGGACAGCGCTATGGCTACACCTTC. Its protein is CASSLVGQRYGYTF.

This chain joins TRBV7-9 and TRBJ2-5; no definite D call. The length of the CDR3 is 15 residues. Trimming removed 7 bases at V and 4 bases at J, with 19 bases between. Germline CDR1 is SEHNR and CDR2 is FQNEAQ (reference sequence). CDR3 DNA sequence: TGTGCCAGCACCCCCCGGGCAGGTCTGGCAGAGACCCAGTACTTC. It translates to CASTPRAGLAETQYF. The full variable domain, with the rest looked up from reference TRBV7-9 and TRBJ2-5, is DTGVSQNPRHKITKRGQNVTFRCDPISEHNRLYWYRQTLGQGPEFLTYFQNEAQLEKSRLLSDRFSAERPKGSFSTLEIQRTEQGDSAMYLCASTPRAGLAETQYFGPGTRLLVL.

The genes are TRBV2 and TRBJ2-3; 9 bases match TRBD2. The ends lost 1 base at V and 2 bases at J; junction bases unmatched: 10. CDR3 size: 18 residues. Germline V lookup: CDR1 SNHLY, CDR2 FYNNEI. Here the CDR3 DNA reads TGTGCCAGCAGTGAAGAGGCGTTAGCGGGGGACCACACAGATACGCAGTATTTT. Translation gives CASSEEALAGDHTDTQYF.

The V and J genes are TRBV12-3 or TRBV12-4 and TRBJ2-2, with D uncertain. The CDR3 has 13 amino acids. Between the trimmed V and J ends, which lost 6 bases and 1 base, there was a span of 6 bases. CDR3 region: CASSPKNTGELFF. The DNA of the CDR3 is TGTGCCAGCAGCCCAAAGAACACCGGGGAGCTGTTTTTT.

The V call is TRBV11-2, the J call TRBJ2-1; 7 bases map to TRBD2. The CDR3 has 13 residues. CDR1 is SGHAT and CDR2 is FQNNGV in the germline V gene. V shed 9 bases and J 6 bases; nucleotides not matched to a gene: 8. The CDR3, as DNA: TGTGCCAGTGCAACTAGCGCCCCCAATGAGCAGTTCTTC. Translation: CASATSAPNEQFF.

V usage is TRBV7-2 and J usage is TRBJ1-2; 9 bases are a match to TRBD1. Per germline, CDR1 SGHTA and CDR2 FQGNSA. The V and J ends lost 4 bases and 2 bases, in that order; junction bases with no gene match: 2. The CDR3 consists of 14 residues. CDR3 in DNA: TGTGCCAGCAGCTCACAGGGGGCCAACTATGGCTACACCTTC. Its protein product is CASSSQGANYGYTF.

This rearrangement joins TRBV6-1 to TRBJ2-1; TRBD2 agrees at 12 bases. The trim removed 4 bases at V and 6 bases at J, leaving 7 bases unmatched. The CDR3 extends over 16 amino acids. CDR1 and CDR2 from the germline V gene are MNHNS and SASEGT. This CDR3 is CASSVEPSGRANEQFF. DNA of the CDR3: TGTGCCAGCAGTGTCGAGCCTAGCGGGAGGGCCAATGAGCAGTTCTTC.